Presented here are 10 T cell receptor beta chains from one specimen sequenced in a study of naive and memory T cell subsets. Study-level points and caveats: Possibly reflecting memory cells re-expressing CD45RA, a few larger clonotypes occurred in naive repertoires, especially CD8.

Both TRBC1 and TRBC2 were covered by a beta constant-region primer of two equimolar oligonucleotides. Nested alpha and beta constant-region primers with the SP2 primer drove four PCR rounds on ligated cDNA. TCRdb reanalysed the UMI-ligation and nested PCR reads using MiXCR and keeps one entry per CDR3 protein. The repertoire holds roughly 150,000 distinct CDR3 sequences, with approximately 18% as singletons. Their specific antigens are unknown. Material for sequencing was naive CD8+ T cells from blood. These receptors all stem from a human donor in good health.

This clonotype has only a few counts. The V call is TRBV7-8, the J call TRBJ2-3; a possible D gene is TRBD1 (6 bases). The CDR3 length is 15 residues. Germline CDR1 SGHVS, CDR2 FQNEAQ. The V and J ends lost 5 bases and 2 bases respectively, with 14 bases between them. The CDR3 coding sequence is TGTGCCAGCAGCGCCCTACAGGGCCCCACAGATACGCAGTATTTT. It yields the protein CASSALQGPTDTQYF.

V gene TRBV5-6 combines with J gene TRBJ2-5; D is unresolved. CDR1 SGHDT and CDR2 YYEEEE come from the germline V gene. The CDR3 is 14 residues long. The ends were cut back, 0 bases at V and 2 bases at J, with 8 bases in the middle. Here the CDR3 reads CASSLEIVQETQYF. CDR3 in DNA: TGTGCCAGCAGCTTGGAGATCGTACAAGAGACCCAGTACTTC.

This clonotype was counted only a few times. The rearrangement uses TRBV28 and TRBJ1-5; 8 positions match TRBD1. Germline lookup yields CDR1 MDHEN and CDR2 SYDVKM. V lost 3 bases and J lost 2; bases outside the gene matches: 9. The CDR3 has 17 residues. As DNA, the CDR3 is TGTGCCAGCAGTTTGGGGACAGGTTATGGCGGCAATCAGCCCCAGCATTTT. It specifies CASSLGTGYGGNQPQHF.

The chain joins TRBV27 to TRBJ2-1, with D perhaps TRBD1 (5 bases). Trimming stripped 2 bases from V and 5 bases from J, with 10 bases between. The germline V gene has CDR1 MNHEY and CDR2 SMNVEV (reference sequence). The CDR3 has 14 residues. In DNA form, the CDR3 reads TGTGCCAGCAGTTTAGGAGACAGCAACAATGAGCAGTTCTTC. Protein product: CASSLGDSNNEQFF.

This sequence joins TRBV7-3 and TRBJ2-1; D is ambiguous. V dropped 8 bases and J dropped 6 bases, with 8 bases sitting between them. CDR3 length: 11 residues. Germline V lookup: CDR1 SGHTA, CDR2 FQGTGA. The CDR3 DNA is TGTGCCAGCGGGTGGAGCAATGAGCAGTTCTTC. Its translation is CASGWSNEQFF. Full variable domain (rest looked up from reference TRBV7-3 and TRBJ2-1): GAGVSQTPSNKVTEKGKYVELRCDPISGHTALYWYRQSLGQGPEFLIYFQGTGAADDSGLPNDRFFAVRPEGSVSTLKIQRTERGDSAVYLCASGWSNEQFFGPGTRLTVL.

This chain links TRBV5-5 with TRBJ2-7; 9 positions match TRBD1. This CDR3 has 15 residues. V lost 1 base, J lost 5 bases, and 7 bases stayed unmatched. Germline CDR1 SGHKS, CDR2 YYEKEE (reference sequence). The CDR3 DNA sequence: TGTGCCAGCAGCTTGTTGACAGGGGGTCTGAACGAGCAGTACTTC. This sequence encodes CASSLLTGGLNEQYF. The complete variable domain, with remaining parts taken from reference TRBV5-5 and TRBJ2-7, reads DAGVTQSPTHLIKTRGQQVTLRCSPISGHKSVSWYQQVLGQGPQFIFQYYEKEERGRGNFPDRFSARQFPNYSSELNVNALLLGDSALYLCASSLLTGGLNEQYFGPGTRLTVT.

This clonotype appeared many times. The chain recombines TRBV16 with TRBJ1-1; tentatively, D is TRBD1 (5 bases). Germline loops: CDR1 KGHSY, CDR2 FQNENV. The CDR3 is 11 residues long. Trimming stripped 3 bases from V and 7 bases from J, with 6 bases between. The CDR3 coding sequence is TGTGCCAGCAGCCAGGGGGATGAAGCTTTCTTT. Translating it yields CASSQGDEAFF.

The rearrangement joins TRBV19 to TRBJ2-7; 9 bases match TRBD1. From germline, CDR1 is LNHDA and CDR2 SQIVND (reference sequence). The J segment lost 3 bases and the V segment lost 8 bases, leaving 11 bases of the junction unmatched. CDR3 length equals 15 residues. The CDR3 here is CASSLPGQGFYEQYF. The CDR3 DNA reads as TGTGCCAGTTCCCTTCCGGGACAGGGATTCTACGAGCAGTACTTC.

The rearrangement uses TRBV7-9 and TRBJ2-1, with D tentatively TRBD2 (5 bases). Germline V gives CDR1 SEHNR, CDR2 FQNEAQ (reference sequence). This CDR3 is 13 amino acids long. With 5 bases removed from V and 3 bases from J, the gap between germline ends came to 8 bases. CDR3 in amino acids: CASSLRDYNEQFF. Here the CDR3 DNA reads TGTGCCAGCAGCCTCCGGGACTACAATGAGCAGTTCTTC.

The gene calls are TRBV6-1 and TRBJ2-7, with 10 bases identical to TRBD2. Germline values: CDR1 MNHNS, CDR2 SASEGT. This CDR3 comprises 16 residues. The J segment lost 6 bases and the V segment lost 0 bases, leaving 8 bases of the junction unmatched. The CDR3 DNA reads as TGTGCCAGCAGTGAAGCGGCCCTAGCGGGAGATACCGAGCAGTACTTC. This sequence encodes CASSEAALAGDTEQYF.